This T cell receptor (beta chain) was recovered during a study of identifying expanded T cells in peripheral blood. Study-wide points: About 1.2 clones differed between technical replicates, versus approximately 16 and 20 over time. Variance in clone template counts between two-week samples significantly increased with total template count across all healthy donors.

The CDR3 totals 15 residues. With regard to this clone: Its antigen remains unknown.

No infections or other immune events were documented during collection. Method: immunoSEQ multiplex PCR; TCRdb's copy keeps in-frame clones and lacks some. Of about 100,000 clones listed, approximately 90% were seen once; the top ten hold about a sixth. The source of this sequence is a person aged 18 to 75 in good health. The genes are TRBV1 and TRBJ2-7; the table assigns TRBD2, which was not confirmed against the DNA. TRBV1 is annotated as a pseudogene. Specimen: blood. The CDR3 DNA reads TGCGCCAGCAGCCAAGGGACTAGCGGGGTGGACGAGCAGTACTTC. This sequence encodes CASSQGTSGVDEQYF.